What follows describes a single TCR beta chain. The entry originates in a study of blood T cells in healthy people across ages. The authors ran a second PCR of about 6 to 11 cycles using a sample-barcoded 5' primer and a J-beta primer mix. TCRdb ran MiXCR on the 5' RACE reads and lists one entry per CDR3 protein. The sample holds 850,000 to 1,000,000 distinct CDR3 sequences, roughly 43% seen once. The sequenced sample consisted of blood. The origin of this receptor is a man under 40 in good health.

The DNA of the CDR3 is TGTGCCAGCAGTGACCCAGCTGGGGCCAACGTCCTGACTTTC. Translating gives CASSDPAGANVLTF. The rearrangement links TRBV25-1 to TRBJ2-6; D unclear. This CDR3 comprises 14 residues. Germline V gene data show CDR1 as MGHDK and CDR2 as SYGVNS. The V gene lost 3 bases and the J gene lost 2 bases, with 5 bases spanning the gap.